These 14 T cell receptor beta chains originate from one sample sequenced in a study of memory CD4+ T cells and cytomegalovirus serostatus. Assay: immunoSEQ multiplex PCR; the TCRdb copy retains only in-frame clones and omits some. The repertoire includes some 50,000 clones, around 77% of them detected once, and approximately 0.61% sits in the top ten. The sort gate was single viable CD3+CD4+CD8-CD45RO+ cells for memory CD4+ T cells. The sample taken for sequencing was memory CD4+ T cells from blood. The receptor set was obtained from an adult in good health and CMV-seronegative.

The table lists this clone with a few counts. This chain links TRBV12-5 with TRBJ1-1; D unresolved. Trimming shortened V by 0 bases and J by 10 bases, and 9 bases separated the two germline ends. This CDR3 comprises 12 residues. Germline V gives CDR1 LGHNT, CDR2 FRNRAP. CDR3 region: CASGLVSQRAFF. The CDR3 DNA reads as TGTGCTAGTGGTTTGGTAAGCCAGCGAGCTTTCTTT.

This sequence joins TRBV7-3 and TRBJ2-3, with D possibly matching TRBD2 (5 bases). The V gene's germline CDR1 is SGHTA and CDR2 FQGTGA. The V end lost 7 bases, the J end lost 0 bases, and 11 bases lay between the germline ends. The CDR3 runs 14 residues. The CDR3 sequence is CASKLGGSTDTQYF. The CDR3 DNA reads as TGTGCCAGCAAGTTGGGCGGGAGCACAGATACGCAGTATTTT.

This clone came up once. The J gene is TRBJ2-1, the V gene TRBV5-4; TRBD2 agrees at 8 bases. Trimming removed 4 bases from V and 5 bases from J; junction bases left unmatched: 5. The CDR3 is 14 amino acids. Germline V CDR1 and CDR2: SGHNT, YYREEE (reference sequence). The CDR3 bases are TGTGCCAGCAGCCTCGGGGGGGTGGACAATGAGCAGTTCTTC. Its translation is CASSLGGVDNEQFF.

The rearrangement joins TRBV13 to TRBJ1-3; D perhaps matches TRBD1 (5 bases). V was trimmed by 4 bases and J by 6 bases, leaving 13 bases between them. The CDR3 loop spans 14 amino acids. Germline V gives CDR1 PRHDT, CDR2 FYEKMQ (reference sequence). CDR3: CASSSIRVENTIYF. Here the CDR3 DNA reads TGTGCCAGCAGCTCAATCAGGGTGGAAAACACCATATATTTT.

This clone was recorded only once. This chain connects TRBV19 to TRBJ2-5, with 8 bases lining up with TRBD1. The trim removed 7 bases at V and 5 bases at J, leaving 12 bases unmatched. CDR1 is LNHDA and CDR2 is SQIVND in the germline V gene (reference sequence). The CDR3 has 15 amino acids. CDR3 in amino acids: CASTPSQGAAETQYF. The CDR3 DNA follows: TGTGCCAGTACCCCTTCCCAGGGGGCCGCGGAGACCCAGTACTTC.

The genes are TRBV9 and TRBJ2-7, with 11 bases fitting TRBD2. The CDR3 contains 15 residues. V was pared by 3 bases and J by 3 bases, with 5 bases of the junction left unmatched. Germline-derived CDR1 and CDR2 are SGDLS and YYNGEE. The CDR3 coding sequence is TGTGCCAGCAGCGAATCCGGGACTAGCGGCTACGAGCAGTACTTC. Its translation: CASSESGTSGYEQYF.

This chain connects TRBV11-2 to TRBJ2-5; perhaps TRBD1 as D (6 bases). Germline V gene lookup returns CDR1 SGHAT and CDR2 FQNNGV. The CDR3 has 15 residues. Trimming took 2 bases from V and 3 from J, leaving 13 bases between them. The CDR3 here is CASSLTGQPEETQYF. CDR3 bases: TGTGCCAGCAGCTTAACAGGACAGCCGGAAGAGACCCAGTACTTC.

The chain recombines TRBV7-9 with TRBJ1-2; D possibly corresponds to TRBD1 (5 bases). This CDR3 contains 15 residues. The germline V and J ends were trimmed by 5 bases and 2 bases, with 15 bases remaining between them. Germline V lookup: CDR1 SEHNR, CDR2 FQNEAQ (reference sequence). The CDR3 bases are TGTGCCAGCAGCCCTTCTGGGGGTCGAAACTATGGCTACACCTTC. Protein sequence: CASSPSGGRNYGYTF.

This clone was counted a single time. The CDR3 sequence is CASRGGGSQETQYF. As DNA, the CDR3 is TGTGCCAGCAGAGGGGGGGGATCTCAAGAGACCCAGTACTTC. The chain is built from TRBV28 and TRBJ2-5, with TRBD2 as a possible D gene (7 bases). The CDR3 length is 14 residues. V gave up 6 bases and J gave up 2 bases, with 13 bases separating them. The germline V gene has CDR1 MDHEN and CDR2 SYDVKM. The whole variable domain, remainder taken from reference TRBV28 and TRBJ2-5, is DVKVTQSSRYLVKRTGEKVFLECVQDMDHENMFWYRQDPGLGLRLIYFSYDVKMKEKGDIPEGYSVSREKKERFSLILESASTNQTSMYLCASRGGGSQETQYFGPGTRLLVL.

This clone was detected only a few times. The V call is TRBV27, the J call TRBJ2-7, with 11 bases identical to TRBD2. This CDR3 has 15 amino acids. J was trimmed by 5 bases and V by 5 bases; bases with no gene match: 8. CDR1 and CDR2 (germline): MNHEY, SMNVEV (reference sequence). The CDR3 coding sequence is TGTGCCAGCAGTACCCGACTAGCGGGGTCGAACGAGCAGTACTTC. It codes for CASSTRLAGSNEQYF.

This clone was counted once. This sequence joins TRBV6-1 and TRBJ2-3, with D possibly TRBD1 on 6 matching bases. The CDR3 sequence is 15 residues long. Germline V gives CDR1 MNHNS, CDR2 SASEGT. Trimming took off 4 bases at V and 0 bases at J, with 11 bases between the two ends. The CDR3 loop reads CASSALRGSTDTQYF. In DNA, the CDR3 is TGTGCCAGCAGTGCCCTTAGGGGGAGCACAGATACGCAGTATTTT.

The chain uses TRBV5-8 and TRBJ1-4; D ambiguous. Germline lookup yields CDR1 SGHTS and CDR2 YDEGEE. The CDR3 contains 12 residues. V was shortened by 2 bases and J by 13 bases, with 12 bases between the two germline ends. CDR3 coding DNA: TGTGCCAGCAGCTTCCTTGGTAGGCGACTGTTTTTT. It specifies CASSFLGRRLFF.

V usage is TRBV6-1 and J usage is TRBJ2-3; 8 bases fit TRBD1. V shed 4 bases and J 2 bases; nucleotides not matched to a gene: 20. The CDR3 consists of 20 residues. Germline CDR1 reads MNHNS; CDR2 reads SASEGT. CDR3 DNA: TGTGCCAGCAGTGTCCCACCCTCTCTCGAAGGACAGGGCAACACAGATACGCAGTATTTT. Protein: CASSVPPSLEGQGNTDTQYF.

There are a few counts of this clone. The CDR3 loop reads CASSLEAQNYGYTF. CDR3 nucleotides: TGTGCCAGCAGCTTAGAGGCACAAAACTATGGCTACACCTTC. The gene calls are TRBV7-9 and TRBJ1-2; D gene unclear. The germline CDR1 and CDR2 sequences are SEHNR and FQNEAQ (reference sequence). Trimming removed 1 base from V and 2 bases from J, with 8 bases in between. The CDR3 is made up of 14 amino acids.